One and the same sample provided the 26 T cell receptor beta chains below, sequenced in a study of identical twins. TCRdb called the 5' RACE reads again in MiXCR, with one record for every CDR3 protein. This table holds fewer than 500,000 distinct CDR3 sequences, 20% to 25% found once. This sample was shared with a second study, whose subject was T cells expressing NK-cell markers.

The specimen was CD4+ T cells sorted from blood. Receptors originate from a woman between 18 and 30 years old in good health.

There are a few counts of this clonotype. The chain links TRBV12-3 or TRBV12-4 to TRBJ2-3, with 9 positions matching TRBD1. CDR3 length equals 15 residues. J was trimmed by 0 bases and V by 6 bases; bases with no gene match: 4. CDR3 protein: CASRKQGASTDTQYF. CDR3 DNA sequence: TGTGCCAGCAGGAAACAGGGGGCTAGCACAGATACGCAGTATTTT.

This clonotype was counted many times. The chain carries TRBV5-1 and TRBJ2-7, with a tentative D call TRBD1 (5 bases). Germline CDR1 and CDR2: SGHRS and YFSETQ. The CDR3 has 14 amino acids. V gave up 2 bases and J gave up 5 bases, with 14 bases separating them. CDR3 loop: CASSLRQPGNEQYF. CDR3 nucleotides: TGCGCCAGCAGCTTAAGACAGCCTGGAAACGAGCAGTACTTC.

This clonotype was seen only a few times. The chain is built from TRBV7-9 and TRBJ2-7; a weak D match, TRBD1 (6 bases). The CDR3 is 14 amino acids. Germline V gene sequence: CDR1 SEHNR, CDR2 FQNEAQ (reference sequence). V was trimmed by 6 bases and J by 3 bases, leaving 15 bases between them. The CDR3 loop is CASSLDRAYYEQYF. CDR3 coding DNA: TGTGCCAGCAGTTTGGACAGAGCGTACTACGAGCAGTACTTC.

The chain carries TRBV5-6 and TRBJ1-2, with 7 bases aligning to TRBD1. J gave up 5 bases and V 4 bases, and 17 bases lay outside the gene matches. The CDR3 has 17 residues. Per germline, CDR1 SGHDT and CDR2 YYEEEE. DNA of the CDR3: TGTGCCAGCAGCCACCCGACAGGGAAACCCTCGATTTATGGCTACACCTTC. This encodes CASSHPTGKPSIYGYTF.

The chain recombines TRBV27 with TRBJ1-6; 8 bases fit TRBD1. The CDR3 consists of 15 residues. Unmatched junction bases numbered 8, after V lost 6 bases and J lost 7 bases. Germline-derived CDR1 and CDR2 are MNHEY and SMNVEV (reference sequence). The CDR3 here is CASRGLGTGNSPLHF. DNA for the CDR3: TGTGCCAGCAGAGGACTCGGGACAGGAAATTCACCCCTCCACTTT.

This chain connects TRBV12-3 or TRBV12-4 to TRBJ2-7, with 7 bases matching TRBD1. Trimming removed 4 bases from V and 0 bases from J; junction bases left unmatched: 6. The CDR3 totals 15 residues. CDR3 region: CASSSRGQRSYEQYF. The CDR3 nucleotides are TGTGCCAGCAGTTCGAGGGGACAGCGCTCCTACGAGCAGTACTTC.

This clonotype showed up just a few times. V is TRBV20-1 and J is TRBJ2-5; a weak D match, TRBD1 (5 bases). Germline-derived CDR1 and CDR2 are DFQATT and SNEGSKA (reference sequence). The CDR3 has 15 residues. V lost 2 bases to trimming and J lost 1 base, with 14 bases between them. CDR3 in amino acids: CSARRQTEAQETQYF. The CDR3 DNA follows: TGCAGTGCTAGACGCCAGACAGAAGCCCAAGAGACCCAGTACTTC.

The chain is built from TRBV5-1 and TRBJ1-1, with 7 bases fitting TRBD1. The junction had 16 bases not matched to a gene; V was cut back by 4 bases and J by 10 bases. CDR3 size: 15 residues. Germline CDR1 SGHRS, CDR2 YFSETQ. The CDR3 coding sequence is TGCGCCAGCAGCAAAAAGAATACAGGGGAAGGTGGAGCTTTCTTT. Translation gives CASSKKNTGEGGAFF.

The rearrangement uses TRBV20-1 and TRBJ1-1; D unclear. This CDR3 is 13 amino acids long. Trimming stripped 0 bases from V and 10 bases from J, with 15 bases between. CDR1 and CDR2 (germline): DFQATT, SNEGSKA (reference sequence). DNA for the CDR3: TGCAGTGCTAGAGATACTTTTAGACTGCTAGCTTTCTTT. Translation: CSARDTFRLLAFF.

This clonotype came up a few times. J is TRBJ1-2 and V is TRBV21-1; the table's D call of TRBD1 was not tested on the DNA. TRBV21-1 is classified as a pseudogene. The CDR3 runs 17 residues. CDR3 sequence reads: CASSTIPMGKGLYGYTF. The CDR3 DNA reads TGTGCCAGCAGCACAATCCCAATGGGCAAGGGGCTCTATGGCTACACCTTC.

The table lists this clonotype with many counts. The chain has TRBV20-1 and TRBJ2-1; 8 bases map to TRBD2. The CDR3 runs to 15 residues. After removal of 0 bases from V and 4 bases from J, the junction contained 5 bases not matched to a gene. Looked up from germline, CDR1 is DFQATT and CDR2 is SNEGSKA (reference sequence). The DNA of the CDR3 is TGCAGTGCTAGAGATGTCCAGCGGGAGTACAATGAGCAGTTCTTC. This codes for CSARDVQREYNEQFF.

This clonotype was counted ten times or more. The V and J genes are TRBV7-9 and TRBJ1-1; D is ambiguous. The CDR3 runs 15 residues. V was clipped by 5 bases and J by 5 bases, with 18 bases between them. CDR1 and CDR2 (germline): SEHNR, FQNEAQ (reference sequence). CDR3: CASSPGRRERTEAFF. The DNA for the CDR3 is TGTGCCAGCAGCCCGGGTCGGAGGGAGAGGACTGAAGCTTTCTTT. Full variable domain (rest looked up from reference TRBV7-9 and TRBJ1-1): DTGVSQNPRHKITKRGQNVTFRCDPISEHNRLYWYRQTLGQGPEFLTYFQNEAQLEKSRLLSDRFSAERPKGSFSTLEIQRTEQGDSAMYLCASSPGRRERTEAFFGQGTRLTVV.

This clonotype was seen a few times. DNA of the CDR3: TGTGCCAGCAGCCAAGGCCTGCCTAGCACAGATACGCAGTATTTT. This encodes CASSQGLPSTDTQYF. The rearrangement links TRBV3-1 to TRBJ2-3; D remains unclear. The CDR3 runs 15 residues. V was trimmed by 1 base and J by 0 bases, leaving 8 bases between them. The germline gives CDR1 LGHDT, CDR2 YNNKEL (reference sequence).

This chain connects TRBV3-1 to TRBJ1-1; 9 positions agree with TRBD1. Germline V lookup: CDR1 LGHDT, CDR2 YNNKEL (reference sequence). The CDR3 sequence is 14 residues long. V dropped 6 bases and J dropped 3; count of bases not matched to a gene: 5. CDR3 sequence reads: CASRSRDRDTEAFF. Here the CDR3 DNA reads TGTGCCAGCAGAAGCCGGGACAGGGACACTGAAGCTTTCTTT.

A few counts support this clonotype. The chain combines TRBV7-2 with TRBJ2-1; D perhaps matches TRBD1 (5 bases). Germline CDR1 reads SGHTA; CDR2 reads FQGNSA. V was clipped by 2 bases and J by 3 bases, with 17 bases between them. The CDR3 is 17 amino acids. The CDR3 coding sequence is TGTGCCAGCAGCTTAATTCGTCCAGGGTGGCTCTACAATGAGCAGTTCTTC. It is translated as CASSLIRPGWLYNEQFF.

This clonotype was recorded many times. The CDR3 protein is CSARDSSTDTQYF. DNA for the CDR3: TGCAGTGCCAGGGACAGTAGCACAGATACGCAGTATTTT. The chain uses TRBV20-1 and TRBJ2-3; TRBD1 matches 7 bases. V trimming: 6 bases; J trimming: 0 bases; junction bases outside the gene matches: 3. The germline V gene encodes CDR1 DFQATT and CDR2 SNEGSKA (reference sequence). The CDR3 is made up of 13 amino acids.

This clonotype was recorded a few times. V and J are TRBV6-1 and TRBJ2-7; D is possibly TRBD2 (7 bases). V gave up 5 bases and J gave up 3 bases, with 14 bases separating them. This CDR3 has 14 amino acids. Germline CDR1 and CDR2: MNHNS and SASEGT. CDR3 region: CASSTGLQGYEQYF. DNA of the CDR3: TGTGCCAGCAGTACGGGACTACAGGGCTACGAGCAGTACTTC.

The chain combines TRBV2 with TRBJ2-5; 7 nucleotides line up with TRBD2. The ends lost 7 bases at V and 1 base at J; junction bases unmatched: 9. The CDR3 is 15 residues long. Germline assignment: CDR1 SNHLY and CDR2 FYNNEI. This chain's CDR3 is CASTRTSGTQETQYF. Written as DNA, the CDR3 is TGTGCCAGCACCCGGACAAGCGGGACCCAAGAGACCCAGTACTTC.

The sample holds one count of this clonotype. This chain uses TRBV6-2 or TRBV6-3 with TRBJ2-7; D possibly corresponds to TRBD1 (7 bases). The V end lost 0 bases, the J end lost 4 bases, and 16 bases lay between the germline ends. Looked up from germline, CDR1 is MNHEY and CDR2 is SVGEGT. The CDR3 is 16 amino acids. For the CDR3, the DNA is TGTGCCAGCAGTTACTCGAGGAGGGGGCCGGTTTACGAGCAGTACTTC. It encodes CASSYSRRGPVYEQYF.

V and J are TRBV29-1 and TRBJ2-3; D is possibly TRBD1 (5 bases). V was pared by 4 bases and J by 4 bases, with 9 bases between. CDR3 size: 12 residues. Germline V gene lookup returns CDR1 SQVTM and CDR2 ANQGSEA. In nucleotides, the CDR3 is TGCAGCGTTGTTACAGGAGCAGATACGCAGTATTTT. This gives the protein CSVVTGADTQYF.

A single count supports this clonotype. The chain carries TRBV7-2 and TRBJ2-1, with 7 bases matching TRBD1. Trimming cost V 2 bases and J 3 bases; bases outside gene matches: 4. The CDR3 loop spans 15 amino acids. Germline CDR1 SGHTA, CDR2 FQGNSA. The CDR3 region has the DNA TGTGCCAGCAGCTTAATGGGACAGCTCTACAATGAGCAGTTCTTC. Translating gives CASSLMGQLYNEQFF.

In this sample, this clonotype turned up a few times. The chain carries TRBV20-1 and TRBJ2-1; D tentatively reads TRBD1 or TRBD2 (7 bases each). Germline loops: CDR1 DFQATT, CDR2 SNEGSKA (reference sequence). This CDR3 spans 15 amino acids. Trimming cost V 6 bases and J 0 bases, with 15 bases left between them. The CDR3 spells CSARGEGGSYNEQFF. The CDR3 DNA follows: TGCAGTGCCAGGGGGGAGGGGGGCTCCTACAATGAGCAGTTCTTC.

This chain links TRBV11-2 with TRBJ2-7; D is possibly TRBD1 (5 bases). CDR1 and CDR2 from the germline V gene are SGHAT and FQNNGV. CDR3 length: 12 residues. Trimming cost V 4 bases and J 10 bases, with 14 bases left between them. The CDR3 region is CASSSPRRVQYF. In DNA form, the CDR3 reads TGTGCCAGCAGCTCCCCCCGCAGGGTTCAGTACTTC.

In this sample, this clonotype turned up a few times. The V and J genes are TRBV7-9 and TRBJ2-2; no firm D call. The CDR3 contains 17 residues. CDR1 SEHNR and CDR2 FQNEAQ come from the germline V gene (reference sequence). V shed 3 bases and J shed 5 bases, with 19 bases lying between them. CDR3 amino acids: CASSFGFKVLSTGELFF. In DNA, the CDR3 is TGTGCCAGCAGCTTCGGGTTCAAGGTCCTATCGACCGGGGAGCTGTTTTTT.

A few counts support this clonotype. The chain has TRBV3-1 and TRBJ1-2; 7 bases align to TRBD1. With V trimmed by 10 bases and J by 6 bases, 11 bases remained unmatched. The germline V gene encodes CDR1 LGHDT and CDR2 YNNKEL (reference sequence). The CDR3 runs 13 residues. In DNA form, the CDR3 reads TGTGCCACTACTTCGACAGGGAGGGATGGCTACACCTTC. It is translated as CATTSTGRDGYTF.

The CDR3 spells CASKRETTGGANVLTF. DNA for the CDR3: TGTGCCAGCAAACGCGAGACGACTGGTGGGGCCAACGTCCTGACTTTC. This chain links TRBV6-2 or TRBV6-3 with TRBJ2-6; no clear D gene. V was cut by 7 bases and J by 3 bases, with 16 bases left in between. Germline V CDR1 and CDR2: MNHEY, SVGEGT. This CDR3 region has 16 residues.